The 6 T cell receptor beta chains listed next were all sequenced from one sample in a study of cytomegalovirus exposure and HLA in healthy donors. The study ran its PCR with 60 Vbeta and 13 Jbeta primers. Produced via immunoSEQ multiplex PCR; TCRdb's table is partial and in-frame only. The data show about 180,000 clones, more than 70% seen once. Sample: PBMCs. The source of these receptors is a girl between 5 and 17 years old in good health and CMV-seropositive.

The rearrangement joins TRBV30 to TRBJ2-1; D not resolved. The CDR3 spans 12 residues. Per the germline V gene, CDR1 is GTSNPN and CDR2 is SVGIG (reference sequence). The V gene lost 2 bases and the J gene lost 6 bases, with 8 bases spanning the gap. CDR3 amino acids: CAWSQTFNEQFF. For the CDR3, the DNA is TGTGCCTGGAGTCAGACTTTCAATGAGCAGTTCTTC. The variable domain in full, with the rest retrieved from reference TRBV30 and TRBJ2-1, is SQTIHQWPATLVQPVGSPLSLECTVEGTSNPNLYWYRQAAGRGLQLLFYSVGIGQISSEVPQNLSASRPQDRQFILSSKKLLLSDSGFYLCAWSQTFNEQFFGPGTRLTVL.

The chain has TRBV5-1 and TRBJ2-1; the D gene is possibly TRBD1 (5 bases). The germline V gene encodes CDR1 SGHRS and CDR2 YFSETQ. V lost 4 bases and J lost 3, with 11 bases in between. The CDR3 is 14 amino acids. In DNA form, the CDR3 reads TGCGCCAGCAGCCCCGGAACAGGCTACAATGAGCAGTTCTTC. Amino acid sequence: CASSPGTGYNEQFF.

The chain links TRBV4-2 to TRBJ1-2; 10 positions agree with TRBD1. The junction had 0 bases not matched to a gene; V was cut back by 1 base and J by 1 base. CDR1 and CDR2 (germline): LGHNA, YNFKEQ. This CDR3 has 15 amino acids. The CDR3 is CASSQGTGGNYGYTF. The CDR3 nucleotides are TGTGCCAGCAGCCAAGGGACAGGGGGTAACTATGGCTACACCTTC.

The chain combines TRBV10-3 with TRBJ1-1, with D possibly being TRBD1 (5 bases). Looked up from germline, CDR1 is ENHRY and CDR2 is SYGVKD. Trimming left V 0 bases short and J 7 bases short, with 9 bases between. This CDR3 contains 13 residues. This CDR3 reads CAISESKRGEAFF. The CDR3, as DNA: TGTGCCATCAGTGAGTCGAAAAGGGGTGAAGCTTTCTTT.

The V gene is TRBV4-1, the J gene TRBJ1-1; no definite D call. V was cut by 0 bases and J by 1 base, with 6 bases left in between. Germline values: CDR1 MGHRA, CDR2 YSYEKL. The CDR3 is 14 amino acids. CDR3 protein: CASSQDEGNTEAFF. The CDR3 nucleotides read TGCGCCAGCAGCCAAGATGAGGGGAACACTGAAGCTTTCTTT.

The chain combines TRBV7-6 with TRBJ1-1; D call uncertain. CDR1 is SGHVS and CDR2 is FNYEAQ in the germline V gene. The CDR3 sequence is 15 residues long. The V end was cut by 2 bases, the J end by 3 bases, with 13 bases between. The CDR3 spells CASSLRKNGDTEAFF. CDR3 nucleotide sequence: TGTGCCAGCAGCTTACGTAAAAACGGGGACACTGAAGCTTTCTTT.